Below are 8 T cell receptor beta chains sequenced from a single sample in a study of shared clonotypes between healthy human individuals. Clones were read by immunoSEQ multiplex PCR, and TCRdb kept only the in-frame ones, dropping some. The sample carries 2 million to 2.5 million clones, around 95% recorded once. The specimen sequenced was naive CD4+ T cells sorted from blood. Subset: CD45RA+ positively selected. Source of these receptors: a man aged 18 to 30 in good health.

This chain joins TRBV6-5 and TRBJ2-7; TRBD2 is a possible D gene (5 bases). Germline assignment: CDR1 MNHEY and CDR2 SVGAGI. Trimming took 6 bases from V and 2 from J, leaving 11 bases between them. The CDR3 has 13 residues. The CDR3 sequence: CASRRGRTYEQYF. The CDR3 DNA sequence: TGTGCCAGCAGACGGGGAAGGACCTACGAGCAGTACTTC.

Of note for this clone: This CDR3 is also generated by other DNA sequences in the sample. This chain uses TRBV6-5 with TRBJ2-7; 9 bases line up with TRBD2. The CDR3 consists of 16 residues. The germline V gene encodes CDR1 MNHEY and CDR2 SVGAGI. J lost 4 bases, V lost 0 bases, and 7 bases had no gene match. CDR3: CASSYSKLAGAYEQYF. The DNA for the CDR3 is TGTGCCAGCAGTTACTCGAAGTTAGCGGGAGCATACGAGCAGTACTTC.

CDR3 protein: CASSLTNRQTYEQYF. DNA of the CDR3: TGCGCCAGCAGCTTGACTAACAGGCAAACCTACGAGCAGTACTTC. The chain couples TRBV5-1 to TRBJ2-7; TRBD1 is a possible D gene (5 bases). CDR1 is SGHRS, CDR2 YFSETQ, per germline. CDR3 size: 15 residues. Trimming removed 1 base at V and 2 bases at J, with 13 bases between.

This rearrangement joins TRBV18 to TRBJ1-1, with a possible D match to TRBD1 (5 bases). The CDR3 runs to 15 residues. Germline CDR1 and CDR2: KGHSH and LQKENI. Trimming removed 7 bases from V and 0 bases from J, with 15 bases in between. The CDR3 sequence is CASWATGTLNTEAFF. DNA for the CDR3: TGTGCCAGCTGGGCGACGGGGACCCTGAACACTGAAGCTTTCTTT.

Only one count was recorded for this clone. The gene calls are TRBV19 and TRBJ2-7; 7 nucleotides match TRBD2. Germline V lookup: CDR1 LNHDA, CDR2 SQIVND (reference sequence). The length of the CDR3 is 15 residues. Trimming cost V 3 bases and J 5 bases; bases outside gene matches: 10. CDR3 in DNA: TGTGCCAGTAGTATGGGACTACTTCGGCCCCACGAGCAGTACTTC. Translation gives CASSMGLLRPHEQYF.

The chain carries TRBV20-1 and TRBJ2-3; no reliable D call. This CDR3 has 11 residues. Trimming shortened V by 4 bases and J by 6 bases, and 8 bases separated the two germline ends. Germline-derived CDR1 and CDR2 are DFQATT and SNEGSKA (reference sequence). CDR3 region: CSATAVDTQYF. For the CDR3, the DNA is TGCAGTGCTACCGCGGTGGATACGCAGTATTTT.

The chain carries TRBV6-5 and TRBJ2-1; 8 positions match TRBD2. J lost 9 bases, V lost 4 bases, and 5 bases had no gene match. Germline loops: CDR1 MNHEY, CDR2 SVGAGI. CDR3 length equals 13 residues. The CDR3 region is CASSSAGGSEQFF. The CDR3 DNA is TGTGCCAGCAGTTCGGCGGGGGGAAGTGAGCAGTTCTTC.

The count of this clone is one. The chain uses TRBV28 and TRBJ2-6, with D possibly matching TRBD2 (6 bases). The CDR3 covers 16 residues. Trimming took off 2 bases at V and 2 bases at J, with 10 bases between the two ends. CDR1 MDHEN and CDR2 SYDVKM come from the germline V gene. CDR3 nucleotide sequence: TGTGCCAGCAGTTTACGTACGGGGGCTGGGGCCAACGTCCTGACTTTC. Protein sequence: CASSLRTGAGANVLTF. The variable domain in full, completed from reference TRBV28 and TRBJ2-6, reads DVKVTQSSRYLVKRTGEKVFLECVQDMDHENMFWYRQDPGLGLRLIYFSYDVKMKEKGDIPEGYSVSREKKERFSLILESASTNQTSMYLCASSLRTGAGANVLTFGAGSRLTVL.